This TCR beta chain was sequenced during a study of regulatory T cells in long-lasting Graves disease. Study at large: Antithyroid drugs had been given to newly diagnosed Graves' patients for under 3 months.

This CDR3 region has 16 residues. CDR1 and CDR2 (germline): DFQATT, SNEGSKA (reference sequence). This clonotype has ten or more counts. Time point specified: newly diagnosed GD, antithyroid drugs for less than 3 months. PBMC RNA was the source of the TCR library. Arm-PCR of CDR3 regions with iRepertoire HTBI primers generated TCR beta libraries. TCRdb re-called the multiplex PCR reads with MiXCR, one entry per CDR3 protein. The sample yields about 540,000 distinct CDR3 sequences, about 14% seen once. Another study also made use of these data, one on T cells in Graves' hyperthyroidism and ophthalmopathy.

The gene calls are TRBV20-1 and TRBJ2-3; 11 nucleotides line up with TRBD2. The receptor comes from a young man with Graves disease. The sample in question was peripheral blood mononuclear cells (PBMCs), obtained at new diagnosis, from a patient treated with antithyroid drugs. CDR3 region: CSSRLAGPSGTDTQYF. The CDR3 DNA reads TGCAGCTCAAGACTAGCGGGACCCTCAGGCACAGATACGCAGTATTTT.